The rows below give T cell receptor beta chains drawn from one sample of a study of T cell responses to AZD1222 COVID-19 vaccine. Using immunoSEQ multiplex PCR, the repertoire was profiled, and TCRdb retains in-frame clones only, with some absent. The table shows about 130,000 clones, with approximately 90% occurring only once. The input for sequencing was peripheral blood, taken on day 0 of AZD1222 vaccination. These receptors all stem from an adult in good health. Each CDR3 is given with its conserved first and last residue. A D gene is named only where the DNA matches it firmly. Rows may omit the clone size; those that give it use once, few, many or a size class.

J gene: TRBJ2-1; clone size: .; D gene: .; V gene: TRBV6-5; CDR3 protein: CASSYSGNSENNEQFF; CDR3 DNA: TGTGCCAGCAGTTACTCGGGGAATAGCGAAAACAATGAGCAGTTCTTC
J gene: TRBJ1-1; clone size: .; D gene: .; V gene: TRBV9; CDR3 protein: CASSPIVWGEAFF; CDR3 DNA: TGTGCCAGCAGCCCTATCGTATGGGGTGAAGCTTTCTTT
J gene: TRBJ2-7; clone size: once; D gene: TRBD2; V gene: TRBV5-1; CDR3 protein: CASSFGLAGVGEQYF; CDR3 DNA: TGCGCCAGCAGCTTTGGACTAGCGGGAGTAGGCGAGCAGTACTTC
J gene: TRBJ1-2; clone size: .; D gene: .; V gene: TRBV24-1; CDR3 protein: CATSDLRAGGYTF; CDR3 DNA: TGTGCCACCAGTGATTTACGTGCGGGTGGCTACACCTTC
J gene: TRBJ2-7; clone size: .; D gene: .; V gene: TRBV10-1; CDR3 protein: CASSESINRYSYEEQYF; CDR3 DNA: TGCGCCAGCAGTGAGTCGATCAACAGGTACTCCTACGAAGAGCAGTACTTC
J gene: TRBJ2-7; clone size: .; D gene: .; V gene: TRBV28; CDR3 protein: CASSMIGGLREEQYF; CDR3 DNA: TGTGCCAGCAGTATGATCGGGGGCCTCCGGGAGGAGCAGTACTTC
J gene: TRBJ2-7; clone size: few; D gene: TRBD1; V gene: TRBV5-1; CDR3 protein: CASSLEGAGPEQYF; CDR3 DNA: TGCGCCAGCAGCTTGGAGGGGGCCGGGCCCGAGCAGTACTTC
J gene: TRBJ2-7; clone size: .; D gene: .; V gene: TRBV27; CDR3 protein: CASSSPGLLNEQYF; CDR3 DNA: TGTGCCAGCAGTTCCCCCGGACTCCTCAACGAGCAGTACTTC
J gene: TRBJ1-2; clone size: .; D gene: .; V gene: TRBV30; CDR3 protein: CAWSSISGRREYGYTF; CDR3 DNA: TGTGCCTGGAGTTCAATATCGGGACGGAGAGAGTATGGCTACACCTTC
J gene: TRBJ2-3; clone size: once; D gene: .; V gene: TRBV11-2; CDR3 protein: CASSPRGGWEDTQYF; CDR3 DNA: TGTGCCAGCAGCCCCCGGGGTGGGTGGGAAGATACGCAGTATTTT
J gene: TRBJ1-4; clone size: few; D gene: .; V gene: TRBV4-1; CDR3 protein: CASSQDSGATNEKLFF; CDR3 DNA: TGCGCCAGCAGCCAAGATAGTGGAGCAACTAATGAAAAACTGTTTTTT
J gene: TRBJ1-5; clone size: few; D gene: .; V gene: TRBV2; CDR3 protein: CASSETGDRNQPQHF; CDR3 DNA: TGTGCCAGCAGTGAAACAGGAGATCGCAATCAGCCCCAGCATTTT
J gene: TRBJ2-6; clone size: .; D gene: .; V gene: TRBV30; CDR3 protein: CAWKLISSGANVLTF; CDR3 DNA: TGTGCCTGGAAACTTATAAGCTCTGGGGCCAACGTCCTGACTTTC
J gene: TRBJ1-2; clone size: .; D gene: .; V gene: TRBV10-1; CDR3 protein: CASSSSGRDYGYTF; CDR3 DNA: TGCGCCAGCAGTTCTTCTGGCAGAGACTATGGCTACACCTTC
J gene: TRBJ2-5; clone size: .; D gene: TRBD1; V gene: TRBV27; CDR3 protein: CASSFIKGALVGETQYF; CDR3 DNA: TGTGCCAGCAGTTTTATAAAGGGGGCGTTAGTCGGAGAGACCCAGTACTTC
J gene: TRBJ1-6; clone size: .; D gene: .; V gene: TRBV6-5; CDR3 protein: CASTYDGSNSPLHF; CDR3 DNA: TGTGCCAGCACTTACGATGGCTCCAATTCACCCCTCCACTTT
J gene: TRBJ2-1; clone size: .; D gene: TRBD2; V gene: TRBV19; CDR3 protein: CASSLAGGSSYNEQFF; CDR3 DNA: TGTGCCAGTAGTCTAGCGGGAGGGAGCTCCTACAATGAGCAGTTCTTC
J gene: TRBJ2-7; clone size: .; D gene: .; V gene: TRBV20-1; CDR3 protein: CSASSGTGYYEQYF; CDR3 DNA: TGCAGTGCTAGTAGCGGGACAGGGTACTACGAGCAGTACTTC
J gene: TRBJ2-1; clone size: .; D gene: TRBD2; V gene: TRBV4-2; CDR3 protein: CASSQDRGGYNEQFF; CDR3 DNA: TGTGCCAGCAGCCAAGATCGGGGGGGCTACAATGAGCAGTTCTTC
J gene: TRBJ1-1; clone size: once; D gene: .; V gene: TRBV2; CDR3 protein: CASSLNTEAFF; CDR3 DNA: TGTGCCAGCAGCTTGAACACTGAAGCTTTCTTT
J gene: TRBJ1-6; clone size: .; D gene: TRBD1; V gene: TRBV6-1; CDR3 protein: CASSEDRGYNNSPLHF; CDR3 DNA: TGTGCCAGCAGTGAAGACAGGGGATACAATAATTCACCCCTCCACTTT
J gene: TRBJ1-1; clone size: .; D gene: .; V gene: TRBV29-1; CDR3 protein: CSVETRAGFTEAFF; CDR3 DNA: TGCAGCGTTGAGACCAGGGCTGGATTCACTGAAGCTTTCTTT
J gene: TRBJ1-5; clone size: .; D gene: TRBD1; V gene: TRBV19; CDR3 protein: CASSISPHLQGDSNQPQHF; CDR3 DNA: TGTGCCAGTAGTATAAGCCCACACCTCCAGGGGGATAGCAATCAGCCCCAGCATTTT
J gene: TRBJ2-7; clone size: .; D gene: TRBD1; V gene: TRBV11-2; CDR3 protein: CASSGTGVYEQYF; CDR3 DNA: TGTGCCAGCAGCGGGACAGGGGTCTACGAGCAGTACTTC
J gene: TRBJ2-1; clone size: .; D gene: TRBD2; V gene: TRBV7-9; CDR3 protein: CASSPGTSRYNEQFF; CDR3 DNA: TGTGCCAGCAGCCCGGGGACTAGTCGATACAATGAGCAGTTCTTC
J gene: TRBJ1-3; clone size: .; D gene: .; V gene: TRBV29-1; CDR3 protein: CSVRGKTWNTIYF; CDR3 DNA: TGCAGCGTTAGGGGGAAGACTTGGAACACCATATATTTT
J gene: TRBJ1-1; clone size: .; D gene: .; V gene: TRBV3-1/TRBV3-2; CDR3 protein: CASSQGSGTYSEAFF; CDR3 DNA: TGTGCCAGCAGCCAAGGGTCTGGGACCTACTCGGAAGCTTTCTTT
J gene: TRBJ1-2; clone size: .; D gene: .; V gene: TRBV10-2; CDR3 protein: CASSEGGGSYGYTF; CDR3 DNA: TGCGCCAGCAGTGAAGGTGGGGGTAGCTATGGCTACACCTTC
J gene: TRBJ2-5; clone size: .; D gene: TRBD1; V gene: TRBV5-1; CDR3 protein: CASSLVTGGVAETQYF; CDR3 DNA: TGCGCCAGCAGCTTGGTGACAGGGGGGGTTGCGGAGACCCAGTACTTC
J gene: TRBJ2-5; clone size: .; D gene: TRBD1; V gene: TRBV11-2; CDR3 protein: CASSRQDRVVETQYF; CDR3 DNA: TGTGCCAGCAGTCGTCAAGACAGGGTAGTTGAGACCCAGTACTTC
J gene: TRBJ1-2; clone size: .; D gene: .; V gene: TRBV7-2; CDR3 protein: CASSLQPSYGYTF; CDR3 DNA: TGTGCCAGCAGTCTACAGCCTTCCTATGGCTACACCTTC
J gene: TRBJ1-1; clone size: .; D gene: .; V gene: TRBV27; CDR3 protein: CASSSIRRGNTEAFF; CDR3 DNA: TGTGCCAGCAGTTCTATTCGGCGGGGGAACACTGAAGCTTTCTTT
J gene: TRBJ2-3; clone size: .; D gene: TRBD2; V gene: TRBV28; CDR3 protein: CASSLFIWTSGSPWDTDTQYF; CDR3 DNA: TGTGCCAGCAGTTTATTTATCTGGACTAGCGGATCCCCGTGGGACACAGATACGCAGTATTTT
J gene: TRBJ1-4; clone size: .; D gene: .; V gene: TRBV29-1; CDR3 protein: CSVPENEKLFF; CDR3 DNA: TGCAGCGTCCCCGAAAATGAAAAACTGTTTTTT
J gene: TRBJ2-1; clone size: .; D gene: TRBD2; V gene: TRBV6-1; CDR3 protein: CASSDWGGSSYNEQFF; CDR3 DNA: TGTGCCAGCAGTGATTGGGGCGGGAGCTCCTACAATGAGCAGTTCTTC
J gene: TRBJ2-1; clone size: .; D gene: .; V gene: TRBV9; CDR3 protein: CASSKINQRSYSYNEQFF; CDR3 DNA: TGTGCCAGCAGTAAAATAAACCAAAGGTCCTACTCCTACAATGAGCAGTTCTTC
J gene: TRBJ2-6; clone size: .; D gene: .; V gene: TRBV5-4; CDR3 protein: CASSFESGGGANVLTF; CDR3 DNA: TGTGCCAGCAGCTTCGAATCCGGCGGGGGGGCCAACGTCCTGACTTTC
J gene: TRBJ1-1; clone size: .; D gene: .; V gene: TRBV5-8; CDR3 protein: CARNREGAFF; CDR3 DNA: TGTGCCAGGAACAGGGAAGGAGCTTTCTTT
J gene: TRBJ1-6; clone size: .; D gene: .; V gene: TRBV5-1; CDR3 protein: CASSPTKGGNSPLHF; CDR3 DNA: TGCGCCAGCAGCCCCACAAAGGGGGGGAATTCACCCCTCCACTTT
J gene: TRBJ2-2; clone size: once; D gene: .; V gene: TRBV27; CDR3 protein: CASSLGSGANGELFF; CDR3 DNA: TGTGCCAGCAGTTTAGGGTCGGGGGCTAACGGGGAGCTGTTTTTT
J gene: TRBJ1-1; clone size: .; D gene: .; V gene: TRBV10-1; CDR3 protein: CASSESGTTEAFF; CDR3 DNA: TGCGCCAGCAGTGAAAGCGGGACCACTGAAGCTTTCTTT
J gene: TRBJ1-2; clone size: .; D gene: .; V gene: TRBV25-1; CDR3 protein: CANVDITNYGYTF; CDR3 DNA: TGTGCCAACGTGGACATCACTAACTATGGCTACACCTTC
J gene: TRBJ2-4; clone size: .; D gene: .; V gene: TRBV28; CDR3 protein: CASSTPFRDTKNIQYF; CDR3 DNA: TGTGCCAGCAGTACCCCCTTCCGGGACACAAAAAACATTCAGTACTTC
J gene: TRBJ1-1; clone size: .; D gene: .; V gene: TRBV3-1/TRBV3-2; CDR3 protein: CASSAKGSEAFF; CDR3 DNA: TGTGCCAGCAGCGCAAAGGGCTCTGAAGCTTTCTTT
J gene: TRBJ2-1; clone size: .; D gene: TRBD2; V gene: TRBV6-4; CDR3 protein: CASEGVIGTSGNNEQFF; CDR3 DNA: TGTGCCAGTGAGGGCGTAATCGGGACTAGCGGAAACAATGAGCAGTTCTTC
J gene: TRBJ2-5; clone size: .; D gene: .; V gene: TRBV7-8; CDR3 protein: CASSLAGALETQYF; CDR3 DNA: TGTGCCAGCAGCTTAGCCGGGGCCCTAGAGACCCAGTACTTC
J gene: TRBJ1-4; clone size: .; D gene: .; V gene: TRBV27; CDR3 protein: CASSLGGVGEKLFF; CDR3 DNA: TGTGCCAGCAGTTTAGGGGGGGTTGGTGAAAAACTGTTTTTT
J gene: TRBJ2-2; clone size: once; D gene: .; V gene: TRBV4-1; CDR3 protein: CASSPGKGEVAGELFF; CDR3 DNA: TGCGCCAGCAGCCCGGGGAAGGGTGAGGTCGCCGGGGAGCTGTTTTTT
J gene: TRBJ1-5; clone size: .; D gene: TRBD1; V gene: TRBV7-9; CDR3 protein: CASSLAPVAGGLNQPQHF; CDR3 DNA: TGTGCCAGCAGCTTAGCCCCGGTGGCAGGGGGATTAAATCAGCCCCAGCATTTT
J gene: TRBJ1-4; clone size: once; D gene: .; V gene: TRBV5-1; CDR3 protein: CASSPTTGGTNEKLFF; CDR3 DNA: TGCGCCAGCAGCCCAACGACGGGGGGGACTAATGAAAAACTGTTTTTT
J gene: TRBJ2-6; clone size: .; D gene: TRBD1; V gene: TRBV2; CDR3 protein: CASSADRVSGANVLTF; CDR3 DNA: TGTGCCAGCAGTGCGGACAGGGTCTCCGGGGCCAACGTCCTGACTTTC
J gene: TRBJ1-1; clone size: .; D gene: .; V gene: TRBV12-3/TRBV12-4; CDR3 protein: CASSFSVYTEAFF; CDR3 DNA: TGTGCCAGCAGTTTTTCTGTGTACACTGAAGCTTTCTTT
J gene: TRBJ1-2; clone size: .; D gene: TRBD1; V gene: TRBV19; CDR3 protein: CASSTQGGYGYTF; CDR3 DNA: TGTGCCAGTAGTACACAGGGGGGCTATGGCTACACCTTC
J gene: TRBJ1-1; clone size: once; D gene: .; V gene: TRBV20-1; CDR3 protein: CSFAGNTEAFF; CDR3 DNA: TGCAGTTTCGCAGGGAACACTGAAGCTTTCTTT
J gene: TRBJ1-3; clone size: .; D gene: TRBD1; V gene: TRBV3-1/TRBV3-2; CDR3 protein: CASSQKGAGNTIYF; CDR3 DNA: TGTGCCAGCAGCCAAAAGGGGGCAGGAAACACCATATATTTT
J gene: TRBJ1-5; clone size: once; D gene: .; V gene: TRBV14; CDR3 protein: CASSQDLRQPQHF; CDR3 DNA: TGTGCCAGCAGCCAAGATTTGAGACAGCCCCAGCATTTT
J gene: TRBJ2-3; clone size: .; D gene: .; V gene: TRBV7-2; CDR3 protein: CASSLGTTKSQYF; CDR3 DNA: TGTGCCAGCAGCTTAGGGACGACCAAATCGCAGTATTTT
J gene: TRBJ1-2; clone size: .; D gene: TRBD1; V gene: TRBV11-1; CDR3 protein: CASSMRDRGHGYTF; CDR3 DNA: TGTGCCAGCAGCATGAGGGACAGGGGGCATGGCTACACCTTC